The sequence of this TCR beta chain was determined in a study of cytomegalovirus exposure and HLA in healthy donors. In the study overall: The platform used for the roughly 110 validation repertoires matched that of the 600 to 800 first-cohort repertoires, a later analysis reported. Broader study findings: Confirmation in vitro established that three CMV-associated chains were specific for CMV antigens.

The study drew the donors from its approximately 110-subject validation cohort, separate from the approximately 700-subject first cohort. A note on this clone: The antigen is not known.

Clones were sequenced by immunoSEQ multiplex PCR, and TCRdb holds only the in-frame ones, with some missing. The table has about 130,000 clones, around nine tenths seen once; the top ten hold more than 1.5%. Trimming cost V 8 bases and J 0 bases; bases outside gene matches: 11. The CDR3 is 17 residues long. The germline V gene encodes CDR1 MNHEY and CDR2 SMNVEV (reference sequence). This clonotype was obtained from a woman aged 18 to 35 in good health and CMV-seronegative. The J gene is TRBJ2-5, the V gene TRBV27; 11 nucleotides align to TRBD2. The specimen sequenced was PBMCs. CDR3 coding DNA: TGTGCCAGCTTACCAGGGGTAGCGGGAGGGAACCAAGAGACCCAGTACTTC. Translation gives CASLPGVAGGNQETQYF.